The clone carrying this T cell receptor beta chain occurred a few times. This entry belongs to a study of blood T cell repertoires in COVID-19. This CDR3 region has 18 residues. Germline trimming cut 6 bases from V and 0 bases from J; bases unmatched to any gene: 16. Per the germline V gene, CDR1 is LNHDA and CDR2 is SQIVND (reference sequence). The data were produced by immunoSEQ multiplex PCR, yet TCRdb's version contains in-frame clones alone and is incomplete. The table shows 190,000 or so clones, with approximately 87% occurring only once. This clonotype originated in a young woman who had recovered from COVID-19. V gene TRBV19 combines with J gene TRBJ1-2; 7 nucleotides match TRBD1. The material sequenced was peripheral blood. CDR3 residues: CASSSLRTGASANYGYTF. DNA of the CDR3: TGTGCCAGTAGCTCACTTCGGACAGGAGCCTCAGCTAACTATGGCTACACCTTC.